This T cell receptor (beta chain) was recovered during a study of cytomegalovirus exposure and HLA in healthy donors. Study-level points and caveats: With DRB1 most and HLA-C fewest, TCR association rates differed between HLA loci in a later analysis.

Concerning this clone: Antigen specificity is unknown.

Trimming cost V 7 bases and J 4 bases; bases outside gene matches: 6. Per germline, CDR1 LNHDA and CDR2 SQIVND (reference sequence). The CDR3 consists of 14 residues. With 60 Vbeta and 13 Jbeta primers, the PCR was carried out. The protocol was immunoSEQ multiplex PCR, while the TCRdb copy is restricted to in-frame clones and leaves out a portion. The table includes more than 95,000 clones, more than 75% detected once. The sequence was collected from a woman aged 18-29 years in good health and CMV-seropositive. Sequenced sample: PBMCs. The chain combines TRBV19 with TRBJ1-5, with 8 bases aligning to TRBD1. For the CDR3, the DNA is TGTGCCAGTAATACAGGGGGAGGGAATCAGCCCCAGCATTTT. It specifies CASNTGGGNQPQHF.